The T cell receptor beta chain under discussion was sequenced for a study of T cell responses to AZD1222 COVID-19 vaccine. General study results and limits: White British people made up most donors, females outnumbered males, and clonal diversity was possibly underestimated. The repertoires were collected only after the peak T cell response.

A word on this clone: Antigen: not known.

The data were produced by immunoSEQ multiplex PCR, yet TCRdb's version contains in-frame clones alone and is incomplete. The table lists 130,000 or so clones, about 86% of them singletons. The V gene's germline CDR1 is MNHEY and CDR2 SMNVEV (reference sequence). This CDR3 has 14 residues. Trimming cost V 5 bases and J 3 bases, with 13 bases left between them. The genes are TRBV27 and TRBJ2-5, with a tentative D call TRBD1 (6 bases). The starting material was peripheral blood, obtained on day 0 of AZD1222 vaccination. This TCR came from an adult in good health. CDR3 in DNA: TGTGCCAGCAGTCCGACAGGACGAAAAGAGACCCAGTACTTC. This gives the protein CASSPTGRKETQYF.